Shown below are 21 T cell receptor beta chains from a single sample sequenced in a study of identical twins. TCRdb reanalysed the 5' RACE reads using MiXCR and keeps one entry per CDR3 protein. The data hold 260,000 or so distinct CDR3 sequences, with around 7.6% observed a single time. The same specimen was also included in a second study, on yellow fever vaccine responses in identical twins.

The sequenced sample was CD8+ T cells sorted from blood. All receptors come from a woman between 18 and 29 years old in good health.

This clonotype occurred many times. The genes are TRBV13 and TRBJ2-2, with D perhaps matching TRBD1 (5 bases). CDR1 is PRHDT and CDR2 is FYEKMQ in the germline V gene (reference sequence). The CDR3 covers 15 residues. V dropped 0 bases and J dropped 2 bases, with 7 bases sitting between them. CDR3 residues: CASSLGTDNTGELFF. The DNA of the CDR3 is TGTGCCAGCAGCTTAGGGACAGACAACACCGGGGAGCTGTTTTTT.

This clonotype has ten or more counts. V and J are TRBV7-9 and TRBJ1-4; tentative D call: TRBD1 (6 bases). The CDR3 has 15 amino acids. CDR1 is SEHNR, CDR2 FQNEAQ, per germline (reference sequence). Trimming pared 5 bases from V and 8 bases from J, leaving 18 bases between. The CDR3 coding sequence is TGTGCCAGCAGCAGAAAACAGGGAAGATCGGAAAAACTGTTTTTT. Amino acids: CASSRKQGRSEKLFF.

This clonotype has a count of ten or more. The V and J genes are TRBV28 and TRBJ2-7; 7 bases align to TRBD1. V was clipped by 3 bases and J by 0 bases; unmatched bases: 8. This CDR3 contains 16 residues. CDR1 is MDHEN and CDR2 is SYDVKM in the germline V gene. This CDR3 is CASSFRDRPHSYEQYV. As DNA, the CDR3 is TGTGCCAGCAGTTTCCGGGACAGACCCCACTCCTACGAGCAGTACGTC.

This clonotype was counted at least ten times. The rearrangement uses TRBV4-1 and TRBJ1-3; D remains ambiguous. This CDR3 region has 15 residues. V lost 2 bases and J lost 1, with 9 bases in between. The V gene's germline CDR1 is MGHRA and CDR2 YSYEKL. CDR3 region: CASSQRTSSGNTIYF. The CDR3, as DNA: TGCGCCAGCAGCCAACGTACGTCTTCTGGAAACACCATATATTTT.

There are a few counts of this clonotype. The chain carries TRBV12-5 and TRBJ2-7, with D tentatively TRBD2 (7 bases). The CDR3 is made up of 15 amino acids. Per the germline V gene, CDR1 is LGHNT and CDR2 is FRNRAP. The V end lost 8 bases, the J end lost 1 base, and 18 bases lay between the germline ends. CDR3 region: CASSMGAGASYEQYF. The DNA of the CDR3 is TGTGCTAGTTCCATGGGTGCGGGGGCATCCTACGAGCAGTACTTC.

This clonotype has at least ten counts. CDR3 sequence: CASSQRTDYMNTEAFF. CDR3 sequence (DNA): TGCGCCAGCAGCCAAAGAACAGATTACATGAACACTGAAGCTTTCTTT. The chain carries TRBV4-1 and TRBJ1-1, with D unclear. CDR3 length: 16 amino acids. V was clipped by 2 bases and J by 0 bases, with 13 bases between them. The germline V gene encodes CDR1 MGHRA and CDR2 YSYEKL.

This clonotype came up a few times. The chain uses TRBV27 and TRBJ2-7; D is perhaps TRBD2 (6 bases). The CDR3 extends over 15 amino acids. CDR1 is MNHEY, CDR2 SMNVEV, per germline (reference sequence). V was clipped by 2 bases and J by 2 bases, with 13 bases between them. The CDR3 nucleotides read TGTGCCAGCAGTTTAGGATCGGGAGTTGCCTACGAGCAGTACTTC. Translation: CASSLGSGVAYEQYF.

The rearrangement links TRBV28 to TRBJ2-2; D is ambiguous. Per germline, CDR1 MDHEN and CDR2 SYDVKM. Trimming took off 5 bases at V and 0 bases at J, with 16 bases between the two ends. The CDR3 length is 17 residues. The CDR3 DNA follows: TGTGCCAGCAGTCCCGAAATGGGCAAAACGAACACCGGGGAGCTGTTTTTT. It yields the protein CASSPEMGKTNTGELFF.

This clonotype was counted between two and nine times. The genes are TRBV29-1 and TRBJ1-2, with D uncertain. The CDR3 is 11 amino acids. Germline CDR1 reads SQVTM; CDR2 reads ANQGSEA. Trimming removed 7 bases at V and 4 bases at J, with 10 bases between. CDR3: CSALIIYGYTF. CDR3 DNA sequence: TGCAGCGCTCTAATAATCTATGGCTACACCTTC.

This clonotype was seen only a few times. The genes are TRBV27 and TRBJ2-1, with 9 positions matching TRBD2. V dropped 6 bases and J dropped 1; count of bases not matched to a gene: 4. Germline lookup yields CDR1 MNHEY and CDR2 SMNVEV (reference sequence). The CDR3 runs 15 residues. CDR3: CASRPLAGSYNEQFF. The DNA of the CDR3 is TGTGCCAGCAGACCGCTAGCGGGGTCCTACAATGAGCAGTTCTTC.

This clonotype appeared a few times. V gene TRBV3-1 combines with J gene TRBJ2-2, with TRBD1 identical over 9 bases. V lost 5 bases, J lost 4 bases, and 5 bases stayed unmatched. From germline, CDR1 is LGHDT and CDR2 YNNKEL (reference sequence). This CDR3 has 15 residues. CDR3 sequence: CASSTGTGPTGELFF. The CDR3 DNA is TGTGCCAGCAGCACCGGGACAGGGCCCACCGGGGAGCTGTTTTTT.

In this sample, this clonotype turned up a few times. This chain joins TRBV5-1 and TRBJ2-1; D might be TRBD2 (6 bases). The CDR3 is 17 amino acids. The V and J ends lost 2 bases and 0 bases respectively, with 15 bases between them. The germline V gene encodes CDR1 SGHRS and CDR2 YFSETQ. CDR3 nucleotide sequence: TGCGCCAGCAGCTTCGGAAGTAGCGGTCACTCCTACAATGAGCAGTTCTTC. Its translation: CASSFGSSGHSYNEQFF.

V and J are TRBV20-1 and TRBJ2-7; D assignment may be TRBD1 or TRBD2 (5 bases each). The CDR3 contains 15 residues. Per the germline V gene, CDR1 is DFQATT and CDR2 is SNEGSKA (reference sequence). Trimming left V 3 bases short and J 2 bases short, with 17 bases between. The CDR3: CSARKLRGTPYEQYF. The CDR3 nucleotides are TGCAGTGCTAGGAAACTGAGAGGGACCCCCTACGAGCAGTACTTC.

The chain uses TRBV6-5 and TRBJ2-1; perhaps TRBD2 as D (6 bases). V was pared by 6 bases and J by 9 bases, with 12 bases between. In germline, CDR1 is MNHEY, CDR2 SVGAGI. This CDR3 is 12 amino acids long. CDR3 sequence: CASSPPAGEQFF. DNA of the CDR3: TGTGCCAGCAGCCCACCAGCGGGTGAGCAGTTCTTC.

This clonotype has ten or more counts. The gene calls are TRBV20-1 and TRBJ1-1; tentative D call: TRBD1 (6 bases). The V gene lost 6 bases and the J gene lost 3 bases, with 11 bases spanning the gap. The CDR3 loop spans 12 amino acids. Germline-derived CDR1 and CDR2 are DFQATT and SNEGSKA (reference sequence). The CDR3 region is CSAPGVYTEAFF. In DNA, the CDR3 is TGCAGTGCCCCAGGGGTGTACACTGAAGCTTTCTTT.

This clonotype was seen only a few times. The V and J genes are TRBV4-1 and TRBJ1-1, with a weak D call TRBD1 (5 bases). This CDR3 has 15 amino acids. CDR1 is MGHRA and CDR2 is YSYEKL in the germline V gene. V lost 0 bases and J lost 6, with 14 bases in between. The CDR3 loop reads CASSQDIGRAAEAFF. The DNA of the CDR3 is TGCGCCAGCAGCCAAGATATTGGCAGGGCGGCTGAAGCTTTCTTT.

Many counts were recorded for this clonotype. The chain recombines TRBV29-1 with TRBJ2-5; D remains unclear. CDR3 length: 11 amino acids. CDR1 SQVTM and CDR2 ANQGSEA come from the germline V gene. The V end lost 3 bases, the J end lost 5 bases, and 7 bases lay between the germline ends. CDR3 region: CSVELGETQYF. As DNA, the CDR3 is TGCAGCGTTGAGCTGGGGGAGACCCAGTACTTC.

This clonotype was seen only a few times. The chain has TRBV7-3 and TRBJ2-1; TRBD2 matches 7 bases. V lost 5 bases, J lost 7 bases, and 5 bases stayed unmatched. CDR1 and CDR2 (germline): SGHTA, FQGTGA. The CDR3 totals 13 residues. CDR3 nucleotide sequence: TGTGCCAGCAGCCCAGGGACTATAAATGAGCAGTTCTTC. Translation: CASSPGTINEQFF.

The rearrangement joins TRBV7-8 to TRBJ2-7; 8 nucleotides agree with TRBD2. Germline V lookup: CDR1 SGHVS, CDR2 FQNEAQ. The ends lost 0 bases at V and 6 bases at J; junction bases unmatched: 4. The CDR3 consists of 14 residues. The CDR3 sequence is CASSLARGGREQYF. The CDR3 DNA reads TGTGCCAGCAGCTTAGCCCGGGGGGGTCGCGAGCAGTACTTC.

This clonotype was picked up many times. V is TRBV29-1 and J is TRBJ2-1; either TRBD1 or TRBD2 may supply D (5 bases each). Germline-derived CDR1 and CDR2 are SQVTM and ANQGSEA. The CDR3 spans 14 residues. Between the trimmed V and J ends, which lost 1 base and 12 bases, there was a span of 19 bases. In DNA form, the CDR3 reads TGCAGCGTTGAAGCCCCTCAGGGAGATCGAGGGCAGTTCTTC. This codes for CSVEAPQGDRGQFF.

In its sample, this clonotype was seen many times. The chain recombines TRBV28 with TRBJ1-5; a possible D gene is TRBD1 (6 bases). Germline CDR1 and CDR2: MDHEN and SYDVKM. This CDR3 region has 14 residues. The ends were cut back, 8 bases at V and 1 base at J, with 12 bases in the middle. CDR3 region: CASWGANSNQPQHF. CDR3 DNA sequence: TGTGCCAGCTGGGGGGCCAACAGCAATCAGCCCCAGCATTTT.